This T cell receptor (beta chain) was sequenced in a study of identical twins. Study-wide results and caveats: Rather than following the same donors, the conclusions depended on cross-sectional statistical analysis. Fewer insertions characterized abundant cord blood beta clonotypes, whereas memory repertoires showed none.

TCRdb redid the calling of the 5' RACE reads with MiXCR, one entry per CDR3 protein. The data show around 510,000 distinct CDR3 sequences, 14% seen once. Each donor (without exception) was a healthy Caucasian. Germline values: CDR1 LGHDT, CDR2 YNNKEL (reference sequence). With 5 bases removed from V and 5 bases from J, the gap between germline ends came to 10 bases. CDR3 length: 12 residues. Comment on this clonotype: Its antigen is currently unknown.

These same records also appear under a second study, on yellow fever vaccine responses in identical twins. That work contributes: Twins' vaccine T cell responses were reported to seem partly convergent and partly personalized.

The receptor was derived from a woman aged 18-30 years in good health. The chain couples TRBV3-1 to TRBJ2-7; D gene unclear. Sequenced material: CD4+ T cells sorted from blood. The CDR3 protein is CASSYSVHEQYF. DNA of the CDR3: TGTGCCAGCAGCTACTCCGTTCACGAGCAGTACTTC.